A single sample gave rise to the 8 T cell receptor beta chains below, sequenced in a study of cytomegalovirus exposure and HLA in healthy donors (dated by TCRdb to about 2017). Library prep was done by the immunoSEQ multiplex PCR assay. For the multiplex PCR, a mixture combining 60 forward primers for TCR Vbeta segments and 13 reverse primers for TCR Jbeta segments was used. In TCRdb, the immuneACCESS table is reduced to in-frame sequences with V and J assigned. These tables do not hold every clone; where another copy was compared, an unresolved V gene accounts for under half, and the others remain unexplained. This sample lists 130,000 to 150,000 clones; around 77% were detected once. Approximately 4.9% of the sample is held by the ten biggest clonotypes. Sequenced material: PBMCs. All receptors derive from a woman aged 45-59 years in good health and CMV-seronegative.

The chain employs TRBV5-1 and TRBJ1-6; 8 bases line up with TRBD1. CDR1 is SGHRS and CDR2 is YFSETQ in the germline V gene. The CDR3 is made up of 14 amino acids. The V segment lost 4 bases and the J segment 7 bases; nucleotides outside the gene matches: 4. Here the CDR3 DNA reads TGCGCCAGCAGCATAGGACAGGGAAATTCACCCCTCCACTTT. Translating gives CASSIGQGNSPLHF.

This sequence joins TRBV2 and TRBJ2-1; TRBD1 is a possible D gene (6 bases). The CDR3 spans 13 residues. CDR1 SNHLY and CDR2 FYNNEI come from the germline V gene. V was clipped by 0 bases and J by 6 bases, with 6 bases between them. The CDR3 DNA follows: TGTGCCAGCAGTGAAGCGGGGGCCAATGAGCAGTTCTTC. This sequence encodes CASSEAGANEQFF. Full variable domain (rest looked up from reference TRBV2 and TRBJ2-1): EPEVTQTPSHQVTQMGQEVILRCVPISNHLYFYWYRQILGQKVEFLVSFYNNEISEKSEIFDDQFSVERPDGSNFTLKIRSTKLEDSAMYFCASSEAGANEQFFGPGTRLTVL.

The chain links TRBV9 to TRBJ2-3; TRBD2 aligns across 9 bases. The CDR3 loop spans 15 amino acids. J gave up 2 bases and V 8 bases, and 9 bases lay outside the gene matches. Germline-derived CDR1 and CDR2 are SGDLS and YYNGEE. CDR3 in DNA: TGTGCCAGTTCTCTTAGCGGGGGTCTCACAGATACGCAGTATTTT. It is translated as CASSLSGGLTDTQYF.

This clone has just one count. The J gene is TRBJ2-5, the V gene TRBV2, with 7 bases identical to TRBD2. CDR1 is SNHLY, CDR2 FYNNEI, per germline. This CDR3 comprises 15 residues. The junction had 14 bases not matched to a gene; V was cut back by 11 bases and J by 2 bases. The CDR3 region has the DNA TGTGCCTCGAACCCCGGGGGGTCCCTTCAAGAGACCCAGTACTTC. Encoded protein: CASNPGGSLQETQYF.

The chain has TRBV2 and TRBJ2-1; 10 bases fit TRBD2. The CDR3 is 17 residues long. Per germline, CDR1 SNHLY and CDR2 FYNNEI. After removal of 0 bases from V and 5 bases from J, the junction contained 7 bases not matched to a gene. The CDR3 DNA sequence: TGTGCCAGCAGTGAAGCGAGCGGGGGGGCCAGTCACAATGAGCAGTTCTTC. Its protein is CASSEASGGASHNEQFF.

This chain connects TRBV5-1 to TRBJ2-7; D is possibly TRBD1 (5 bases). CDR1 and CDR2 (germline): SGHRS, YFSETQ. The CDR3 consists of 13 residues. The V end was cut by 3 bases, the J end by 1 base, with 8 bases between. DNA of the CDR3: TGCGCCAGCAGCTCGGCAGGGTCCTACGAGCAGTACTTC. Translation gives CASSSAGSYEQYF.

The rearrangement links TRBV6-1 to TRBJ1-1, with unresolved D. Trimming stripped 7 bases from V and 7 bases from J, with 19 bases between. From germline, CDR1 is MNHNS and CDR2 SASEGT. CDR3 size: 14 residues. CDR3 amino acids: CASNLRGGPYEAFF. Written as DNA, the CDR3 is TGTGCCAGCAACCTAAGAGGAGGGCCCTATGAAGCTTTCTTT.

The chain recombines TRBV5-8 with TRBJ2-1; 7 bases line up with TRBD1. This CDR3 is 14 amino acids long. Germline loops: CDR1 SGHTS, CDR2 YDEGEE. With V trimmed by 1 base and J by 13 bases, 11 bases remained unmatched. The CDR3 protein is CASSLRTGVFYQFF. The CDR3 DNA reads TGTGCCAGCAGCTTGAGGACAGGAGTGTTTTACCAGTTCTTC.